Listed below are T cell receptor beta chains from one sample, sequenced in a study of T cell repertoires in cytomegalovirus infection. TCRdb re-derived calls from the reads in MiXCR, one entry per CDR3 protein. The repertoire holds some 920,000 distinct CDR3 sequences, around a third seen once, with about 14% in the top ten. Antigens of these TCRs are unknown. This specimen was cultured CD8+ T cells from PBMCs, taken from culture after CMV antigen stimulation. The receptors here all came from a human donor in good health (CMV status not recorded). Some clones in this sample may be carry-over from other donors' samples. CDR3s include the opening cysteine and the closing phenylalanine or tryptophan. A D gene is named only where the DNA matches it firmly. Expanded clones are given a class, and other clones once, few, many or no size at all.

d_call,cdr3_length,clone_size,v_call,j_call,cdr3_nt,cdr3_aa
-,12,-,TRBV12-3/TRBV12-4,TRBJ2-1,TGTGCCAGCACTCTAGGAGTGAATGAGCAGTTCTTC,CASTLGVNEQFF
-,14,-,TRBV7-6,TRBJ1-5,TGTGCCAGCAGCTTAGAAGGGCTCAATCAGCCCCAGCATTTT,CASSLEGLNQPQHF
-,14,few,TRBV12-3/TRBV12-4,TRBJ1-5,TGTGCCATCCGAACTGGGGGTAGCAATCAGCCCCAGCATTTT,CAIRTGGSNQPQHF
TRBD1,15,-,TRBV7-9,TRBJ2-5,TGTGCCAGCAGCGGGGAACGGACAGGGATTATGACCCAGTACTTC,CASSGERTGIMTQYF
-,15,many,TRBV2,TRBJ1-6,TGTGCCAGCAGTGAACGAACCTCTGGGGTCTCACCCCTCCACTTT,CASSERTSGVSPLHF
TRBD1,16,few,TRBV5-1,TRBJ2-7,TGCGCCAGCAGCTCCGACCGGGACAGGCCTTCCTACGAGCAGTACTTC,CASSSDRDRPSYEQYF
-,12,-,TRBV6-5,TRBJ2-7,TGTGCCAGCAACCAGACAGGATACGAGCAGTACTTC,CASNQTGYEQYF
-,13,few,TRBV27,TRBJ2-5,TGTGCCAGCAGTTTATTGTTGGGTGAGACCCAGTACTTC,CASSLLLGETQYF
TRBD2,16,few,TRBV15,TRBJ2-5,TGTGCCACCAGCAGTGGAGGCGGGGGACTACAAGAGACCCAGTACTTC,CATSSGGGGLQETQYF
-,14,-,TRBV27,TRBJ1-1,TGTGCCAGCAGTTTACATGAGAAGAACACTGAAGCTTTCTTT,CASSLHEKNTEAFF
TRBD2,13,few,TRBV5-1,TRBJ2-7,TGCGCCAGCAAAATAGCGGGGGGCTACGAGCAGTACTTC,CASKIAGGYEQYF
-,15,few,TRBV7-2,TRBJ2-1,TGTGCCAGCAGCCTAGACAGCTACTCCTACAATGAGCAGTTCTTC,CASSLDSYSYNEQFF
-,16,-,TRBV4-1,TRBJ2-5,TGCGCCAGCAGCCAAGTGGATCCAACAGGCCAAGAGACCCAGTACTTC,CASSQVDPTGQETQYF
-,13,many,TRBV6-1,TRBJ1-1,TGTGCCAGCAGTCTCGGGGCAGACACTGAAGCTTTCTTT,CASSLGADTEAFF
TRBD1,15,once,TRBV28,TRBJ1-2,TGTGCCAGCAGTAAGACAGGGGAGGTCTCAGATGGCTACACCTTC,CASSKTGEVSDGYTF
TRBD2,16,-,TRBV20-1,TRBJ2-7,TGCAGTGCTAGAGATACAGGGACTAGCGGGACCTACGAGCAGTACTTC,CSARDTGTSGTYEQYF
TRBD1,17,-,TRBV7-3,TRBJ1-1,TGTGCCAGCAGCCTTGACGGGACAGGGGGCTGGGGTACTGAAGCTTTCTTT,CASSLDGTGGWGTEAFF
TRBD2,16,-,TRBV7-6,TRBJ2-7,TGTGCCAGCAGCTTATTAGCGGGGGGTCCGACCTACGAGCAGTACTTC,CASSLLAGGPTYEQYF
-,16,-,TRBV4-1,TRBJ1-1,TGCGCCAGCAGCCAAGAAAGCGGCGCAGGATTCTGGGGAGCTTTCTTT,CASSQESGAGFWGAFF
-,14,few,TRBV7-9,TRBJ2-3,TGTGCCAGCAGCTCCGGGACGGAGCGAGATACGCAGTATTTT,CASSSGTERDTQYF
-,14,few,TRBV10-3,TRBJ2-5,TGTGCCATCAGAAGGGTCCTCAGGGAAGAGACCCAGTACTTC,CAIRRVLREETQYF
-,13,many,TRBV2,TRBJ1-5,TGTGCCAGCACTAGGGGTGACAATCAGCCCCAGCATTTT,CASTRGDNQPQHF